The next 11 T cell receptor beta chains were all read from a single sample in a study of blood T cell repertoires in COVID-19. TCRdb's copy holds only in-frame clones and misses some; the assay was immunoSEQ multiplex PCR. The sample has 200,000 to 250,000 clones; approximately 83% are singletons. The sequencing sample was made of peripheral blood. The source is a woman in her twenties or thirties who had recovered from COVID-19.

The chain has TRBV7-9 and TRBJ1-2; D gene ambiguous. Germline values: CDR1 SEHNR, CDR2 FQNEAQ (reference sequence). The CDR3 sequence is 14 residues long. Deletions cut 4 bases from V and 0 bases from J, with 9 bases between. The CDR3 coding sequence is TGTGCCAGCAGCTACGGACTCCCTAACTATGGCTACACCTTC. This gives the protein CASSYGLPNYGYTF.

The table lists this clone with a few counts. V gene TRBV27 combines with J gene TRBJ1-2; D possibly corresponds to TRBD1 (6 bases). Per the germline V gene, CDR1 is MNHEY and CDR2 is SMNVEV (reference sequence). CDR3 length: 15 residues. Trimming cost V 5 bases and J 4 bases, with 17 bases left between them. This chain's CDR3 is CASSVQQGGGYGYTF. The CDR3 DNA reads TGTGCCAGCAGTGTCCAACAGGGCGGAGGCTATGGCTACACCTTC.

V and J are TRBV9 and TRBJ2-2; 8 bases map to TRBD2. Germline assignment: CDR1 SGDLS and CDR2 YYNGEE. Trimming at V came to 3 bases and at J to 0 bases, leaving 19 bases not matched to a gene. The CDR3 runs 21 residues. The CDR3, as DNA: TGTGCCAGCAGCGCATCCATAGCAGTTAGGCGGGGGGCCGCGAACACCGGGGAGCTGTTTTTT. This translates into CASSASIAVRRGAANTGELFF.

The chain recombines TRBV27 with TRBJ1-1; possibly TRBD1 for D (5 bases). Trimming stripped 0 bases from V and 6 bases from J, with 17 bases between. Germline V lookup: CDR1 MNHEY, CDR2 SMNVEV (reference sequence). This CDR3 spans 16 amino acids. This CDR3 is CASSLSIGGGLAEAFF. CDR3 bases: TGTGCCAGCAGTTTATCGATTGGGGGGGGGTTGGCTGAAGCTTTCTTT.

In DNA, the CDR3 is TGTGCCAGCAGCTTTAGTGGGACAGACAATGAGCAGTTCTTC. It is translated as CASSFSGTDNEQFF. The chain uses TRBV11-2 and TRBJ2-1, with 7 bases aligning to TRBD1. V shed 3 bases, J shed 5 bases, and the junction held 4 bases outside the gene matches. The CDR3 totals 14 residues. The germline V gene encodes CDR1 SGHAT and CDR2 FQNNGV.

This chain uses TRBV4-2 with TRBJ1-4, with TRBD1 matching over 8 bases. V shed 1 base and J 5 bases; nucleotides not matched to a gene: 9. CDR1 is LGHNA and CDR2 is YNFKEQ in the germline V gene. The CDR3 runs to 17 residues. CDR3 DNA sequence: TGTGCCAGCAGCCAAGTTGCGGTAACAGGGGGAAATGAAAAACTGTTTTTT. Residues: CASSQVAVTGGNEKLFF.

The chain employs TRBV29-1 and TRBJ1-1, with a tentative D call TRBD1 (6 bases). CDR3 size: 13 residues. With 3 bases removed from V and 8 bases from J, the gap between germline ends came to 16 bases. Germline V gives CDR1 SQVTM, CDR2 ANQGSEA. The CDR3: CSVDPIDRPEAFF. The CDR3 nucleotides are TGCAGCGTTGACCCTATAGACAGGCCAGAAGCTTTCTTT.

J is TRBJ1-5 and V is TRBV7-9, with D possibly being TRBD1 (5 bases). The V end lost 1 base, the J end lost 7 bases, and 17 bases lay between the germline ends. The CDR3 spans 16 residues. Germline V lookup: CDR1 SEHNR, CDR2 FQNEAQ (reference sequence). DNA of the CDR3: TGTGCCAGCAGCTTAGGTTCGCAGGGTAAATCGCAGCCCCAGCATTTT. Translation gives CASSLGSQGKSQPQHF.

The J gene is TRBJ2-7, the V gene TRBV15; TRBD2 matches at 8 bases. V was pared by 2 bases and J by 7 bases, with 7 bases of the junction left unmatched. The CDR3 extends over 14 amino acids. Germline values: CDR1 LNHNV, CDR2 YYDKDF (reference sequence). This CDR3 is CATSRRGLAREQYF. The CDR3 DNA reads TGTGCCACCAGCAGACGAGGACTAGCTCGGGAGCAGTACTTC.

To note about this clone: The identical CDR3 is also encoded by other nucleotide sequences in the sample. V gene TRBV5-1 combines with J gene TRBJ1-4; TRBD1 matches at 10 bases. V shed 4 bases and J 7 bases; nucleotides not matched to a gene: 4. This CDR3 contains 14 residues. CDR1 SGHRS and CDR2 YFSETQ come from the germline V gene. The CDR3, as DNA: TGCGCCAGCAGCCTCGGACAGGGGGGTGAAAAACTGTTTTTT. Protein sequence: CASSLGQGGEKLFF. Complete variable domain (other parts from reference TRBV5-1 and TRBJ1-4): KAGVTQTPRYLIKTRGQQVTLSCSPISGHRSVSWYQQTPGQGLQFLFEYFSETQRNKGNFPGRFSGRQFSNSRSEMNVSTLELGDSALYLCASSLGQGGEKLFFGSGTQLSVL.

The V and J genes are TRBV30 and TRBJ2-3, with 7 bases that match TRBD1. The CDR3 has 11 residues. The germline V gene has CDR1 GTSNPN and CDR2 SVGIG (reference sequence). Trimming cost V 5 bases and J 14 bases; bases outside gene matches: 10. CDR3 loop: CAWGDRDSLYF. In DNA form, the CDR3 reads TGTGCCTGGGGGGACCGGGACAGCCTGTATTTT.